This T cell receptor beta chain is from a study of blood T cells in healthy people across ages. A second PCR, run for about 7 to 11 cycles, used a sample-barcoded 5' primer plus a J-beta primer mix. MiXCR, run by TCRdb on the 5' RACE reads, gives a single entry per CDR3 protein. The sample consists of fewer than 2 million distinct CDR3 sequences, about 39% of them appearing once. The CDR3 is 16 residues long. Germline V CDR1 and CDR2: SGHRS, YFSETQ. This clonotype was recorded only once. Sequence at one end of the junction differs from germline and may be a read error. The chain combines TRBV5-1 with TRBJ2-1; 10 bases align to TRBD2. This clonotype was obtained from a human donor in good health. Sequenced sample: blood. CDR3 protein: CASGFMWTSGNNEQFF. In nucleotides, the CDR3 is TGCGCCAGCGGCTTTATGTGGACTAGCGGTAACAATGAGCAGTTCTTC.